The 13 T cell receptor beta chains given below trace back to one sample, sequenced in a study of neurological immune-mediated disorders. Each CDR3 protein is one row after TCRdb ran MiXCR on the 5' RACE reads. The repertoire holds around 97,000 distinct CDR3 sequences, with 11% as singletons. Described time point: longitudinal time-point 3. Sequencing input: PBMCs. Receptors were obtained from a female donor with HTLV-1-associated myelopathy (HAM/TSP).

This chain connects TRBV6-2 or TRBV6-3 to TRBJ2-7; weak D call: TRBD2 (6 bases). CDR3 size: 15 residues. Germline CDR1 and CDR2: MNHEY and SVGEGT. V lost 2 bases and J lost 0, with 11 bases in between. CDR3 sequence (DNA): TGTGCCAGCAGTTACAGGCGGGACGCCTCCTACGAGCAGTACTTC. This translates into CASSYRRDASYEQYF.

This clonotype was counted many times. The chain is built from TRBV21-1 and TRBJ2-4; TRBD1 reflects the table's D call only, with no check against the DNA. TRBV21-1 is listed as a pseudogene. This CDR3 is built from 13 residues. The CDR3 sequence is CASYDRAKNIQYF. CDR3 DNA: TGTGCCAGCTATGACAGAGCCAAAAACATTCAGTACTTC.

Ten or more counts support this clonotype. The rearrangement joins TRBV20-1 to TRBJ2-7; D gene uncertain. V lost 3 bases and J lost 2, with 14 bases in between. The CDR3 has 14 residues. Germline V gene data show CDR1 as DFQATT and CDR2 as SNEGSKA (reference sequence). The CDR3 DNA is TGCAGTGCTAGTGGGTCGGGCGGCACCTACGAGCAGTACTTC. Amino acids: CSASGSGGTYEQYF.

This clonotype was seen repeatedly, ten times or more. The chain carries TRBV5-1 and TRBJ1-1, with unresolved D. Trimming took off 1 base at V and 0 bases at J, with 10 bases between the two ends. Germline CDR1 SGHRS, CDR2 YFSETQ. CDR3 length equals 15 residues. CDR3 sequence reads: CASSLNPQMNTEAFF. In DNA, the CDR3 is TGCGCCAGCAGCTTGAACCCCCAAATGAACACTGAAGCTTTCTTT.

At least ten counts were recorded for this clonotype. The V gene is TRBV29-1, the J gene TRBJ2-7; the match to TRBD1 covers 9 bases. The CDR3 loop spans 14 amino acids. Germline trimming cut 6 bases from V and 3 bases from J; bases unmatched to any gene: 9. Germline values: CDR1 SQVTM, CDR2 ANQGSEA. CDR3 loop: CSVRAGDRVYEQYF. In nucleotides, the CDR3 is TGCAGCGTCCGGGCAGGGGACAGGGTCTACGAGCAGTACTTC.

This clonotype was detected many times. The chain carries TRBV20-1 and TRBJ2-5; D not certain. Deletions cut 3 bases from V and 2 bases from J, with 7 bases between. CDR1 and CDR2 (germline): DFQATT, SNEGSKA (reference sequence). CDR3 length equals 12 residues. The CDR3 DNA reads TGCAGTGCTAGGGGCAGGCAAGAGACCCAGTACTTC. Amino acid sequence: CSARGRQETQYF.

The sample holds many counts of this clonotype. The DNA for the CDR3 is TGCAGTGCTAGAGGGGGAAACAGCGGATTTGGGACCCAGTACTTC. As protein: CSARGGNSGFGTQYF. This chain joins TRBV20-1 and TRBJ2-5; possible D gene TRBD2, 5 bases. The V end was cut by 1 base, the J end by 7 bases, with 19 bases between. Per the germline V gene, CDR1 is DFQATT and CDR2 is SNEGSKA (reference sequence). This CDR3 has 15 residues.

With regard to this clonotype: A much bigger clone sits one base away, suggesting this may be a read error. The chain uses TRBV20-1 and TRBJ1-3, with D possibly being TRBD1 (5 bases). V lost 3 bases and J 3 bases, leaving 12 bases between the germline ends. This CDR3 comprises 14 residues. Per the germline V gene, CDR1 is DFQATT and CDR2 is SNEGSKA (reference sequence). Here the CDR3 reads CSASPGVYGNTIYF. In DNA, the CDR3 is TGCAGTGCTAGCCCGGGGGTGTATGGAAACACCATATATTTT.

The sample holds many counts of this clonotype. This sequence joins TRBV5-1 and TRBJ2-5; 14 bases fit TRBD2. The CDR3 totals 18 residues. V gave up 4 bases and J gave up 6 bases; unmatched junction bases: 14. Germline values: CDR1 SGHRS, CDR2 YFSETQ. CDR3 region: CASSPGLAGEGVGKTQYF. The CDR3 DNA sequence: TGCGCCAGCAGCCCGGGACTAGCGGGGGAAGGGGTTGGGAAGACCCAGTACTTC.

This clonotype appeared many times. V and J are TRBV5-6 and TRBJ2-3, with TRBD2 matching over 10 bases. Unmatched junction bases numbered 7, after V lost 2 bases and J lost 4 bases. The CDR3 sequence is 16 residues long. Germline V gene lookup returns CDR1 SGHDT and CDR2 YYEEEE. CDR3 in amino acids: CASSLPTSGAADTQYF. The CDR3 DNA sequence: TGTGCCAGCAGCTTACCAACTAGCGGGGCTGCAGATACGCAGTATTTT.

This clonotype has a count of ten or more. The CDR3 DNA sequence: TGTGCCAGCAGCTACCGCCAAGAGACCCAGTACTTC. This encodes CASSYRQETQYF. The V gene is TRBV7-2, the J gene TRBJ2-5; D uncertain. Trimming took off 4 bases at V and 1 base at J, with 4 bases between the two ends. Germline loops: CDR1 SGHTA, CDR2 FQGNSA. The length of the CDR3 is 12 residues. Full variable domain (remainder filled in from reference TRBV7-2 and TRBJ2-5): GAGVSQSPSNKVTEKGKDVELRCDPISGHTALYWYRQSLGQGLEFLIYFQGNSAPDKSGLPSDRFSAERTGGSVSTLTIQRTQQEDSAVYLCASSYRQETQYFGPGTRLLVL.

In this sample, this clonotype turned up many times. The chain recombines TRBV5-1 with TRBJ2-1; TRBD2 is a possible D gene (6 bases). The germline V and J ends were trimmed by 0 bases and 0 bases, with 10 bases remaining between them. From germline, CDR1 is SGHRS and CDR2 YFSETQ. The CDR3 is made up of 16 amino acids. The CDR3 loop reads CASSLVAGTSYNEQFF. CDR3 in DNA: TGCGCCAGCAGCTTGGTCGCGGGGACCTCCTACAATGAGCAGTTCTTC.

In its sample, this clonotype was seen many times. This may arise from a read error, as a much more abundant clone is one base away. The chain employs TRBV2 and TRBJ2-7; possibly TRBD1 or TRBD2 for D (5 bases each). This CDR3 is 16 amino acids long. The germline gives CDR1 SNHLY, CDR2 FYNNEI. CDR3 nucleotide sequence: TGTGTCAGCAGTGCCCGGGACCCCCGTGTCCCCTACGAGCAGTACTTC. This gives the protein CVSSARDPRVPYEQYF.